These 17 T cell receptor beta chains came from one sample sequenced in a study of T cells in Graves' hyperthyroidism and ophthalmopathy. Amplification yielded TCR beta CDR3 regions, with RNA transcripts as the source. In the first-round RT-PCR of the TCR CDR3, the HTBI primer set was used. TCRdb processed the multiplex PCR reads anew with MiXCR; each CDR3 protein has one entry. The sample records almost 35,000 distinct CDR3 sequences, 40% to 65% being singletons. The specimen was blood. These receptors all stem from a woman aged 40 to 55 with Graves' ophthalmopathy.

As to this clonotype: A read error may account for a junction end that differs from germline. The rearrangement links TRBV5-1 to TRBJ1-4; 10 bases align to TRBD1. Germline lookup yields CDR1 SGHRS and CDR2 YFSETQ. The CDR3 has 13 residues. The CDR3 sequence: CAGRTGGGERLFF. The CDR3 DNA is TGCGCCGGCAGGACAGGGGGAGGTGAAAGACTGTTTTTT.

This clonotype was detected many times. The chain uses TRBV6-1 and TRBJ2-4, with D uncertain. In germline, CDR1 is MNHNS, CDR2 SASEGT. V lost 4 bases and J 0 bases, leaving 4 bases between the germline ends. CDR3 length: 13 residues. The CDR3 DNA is TGTGCCAGCAGTGGACTAGCCAAAAACATTCAGTACTTC. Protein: CASSGLAKNIQYF.

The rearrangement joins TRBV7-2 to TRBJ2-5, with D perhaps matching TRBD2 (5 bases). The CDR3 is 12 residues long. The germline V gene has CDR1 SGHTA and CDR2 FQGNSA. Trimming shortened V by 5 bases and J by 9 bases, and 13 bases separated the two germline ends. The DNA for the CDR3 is TGTGCCAGCAGCGTTTCTGAGGGATCCCAGTACTTC. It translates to CASSVSEGSQYF.

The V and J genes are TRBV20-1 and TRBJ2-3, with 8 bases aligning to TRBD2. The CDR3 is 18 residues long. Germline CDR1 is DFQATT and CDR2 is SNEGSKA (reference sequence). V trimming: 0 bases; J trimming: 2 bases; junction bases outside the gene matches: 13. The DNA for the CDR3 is TGCAGTGCTAGAGAATCAGGGAGGCCTAGCGGGTCCACAGATACGCAGTATTTT. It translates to CSARESGRPSGSTDTQYF.

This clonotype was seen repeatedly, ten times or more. CDR3 DNA sequence: TGTGCCAGCAGTCCGGGACAGGGAGTAAATCAGCCCCAGCATTTT. It is translated as CASSPGQGVNQPQHF. The rearrangement joins TRBV5-5 to TRBJ1-5; the match to TRBD1 covers 9 bases. Germline V gene sequence: CDR1 SGHKS, CDR2 YYEKEE (reference sequence). The CDR3 spans 15 residues. The J segment lost 4 bases and the V segment lost 5 bases, leaving 7 bases of the junction unmatched.

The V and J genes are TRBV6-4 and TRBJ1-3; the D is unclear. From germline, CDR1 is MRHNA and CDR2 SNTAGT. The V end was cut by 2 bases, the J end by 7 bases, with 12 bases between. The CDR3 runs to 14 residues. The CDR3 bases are TGTGCCAGCAGTGACAGGGCCGCCGGGAACACCATATATTTT. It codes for CASSDRAAGNTIYF.

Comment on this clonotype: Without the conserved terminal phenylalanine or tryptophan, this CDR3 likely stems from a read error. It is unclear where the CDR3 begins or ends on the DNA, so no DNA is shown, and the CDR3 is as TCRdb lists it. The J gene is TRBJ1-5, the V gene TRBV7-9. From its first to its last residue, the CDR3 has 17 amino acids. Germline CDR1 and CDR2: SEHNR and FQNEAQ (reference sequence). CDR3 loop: CASSLSESQLSNQPRHL.

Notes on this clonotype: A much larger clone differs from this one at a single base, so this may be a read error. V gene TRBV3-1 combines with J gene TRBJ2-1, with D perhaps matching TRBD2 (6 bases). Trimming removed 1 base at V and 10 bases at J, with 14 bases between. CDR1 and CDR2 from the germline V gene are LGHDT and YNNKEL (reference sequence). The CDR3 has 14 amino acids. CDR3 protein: CASSQASGVGEQFF. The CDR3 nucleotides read TGTGCCAGCAGCCAAGCATCGGGAGTTGGGGAGCAGTTCTTC.

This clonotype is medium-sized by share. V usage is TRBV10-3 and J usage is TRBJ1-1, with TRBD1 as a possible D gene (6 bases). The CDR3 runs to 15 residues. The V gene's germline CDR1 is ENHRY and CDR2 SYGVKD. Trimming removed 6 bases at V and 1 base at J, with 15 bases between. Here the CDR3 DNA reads TGTGCCATCAGCCTATTACAGGGTGAGAACACTGAAGCTTTCTTT. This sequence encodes CAISLLQGENTEAFF.

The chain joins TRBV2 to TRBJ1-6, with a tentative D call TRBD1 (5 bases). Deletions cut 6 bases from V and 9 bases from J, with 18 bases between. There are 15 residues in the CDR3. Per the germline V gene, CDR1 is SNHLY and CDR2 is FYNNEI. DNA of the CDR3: TGTGCCAGCAGCACTGGGACCTTTCTGAGTTCACCCCTCCACTTT. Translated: CASSTGTFLSSPLHF.

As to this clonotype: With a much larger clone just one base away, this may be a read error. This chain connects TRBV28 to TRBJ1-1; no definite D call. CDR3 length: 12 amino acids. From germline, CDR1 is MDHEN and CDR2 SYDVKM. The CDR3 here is CASGLGRGLAFF. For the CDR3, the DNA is TGTGCCAGCGGTTTAGGGAGAGGTTTAGCTTTCTTT. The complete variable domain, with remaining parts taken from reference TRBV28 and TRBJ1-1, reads DVKVTQSSRYLVKRTGEKVFLECVQDMDHENMFWYRQDPGLGLRLIYFSYDVKMKEKGDIPEGYSVSREKKERFSLILESASTNQTSMYLCASGLGRGLAFFGQGTRLTVV.

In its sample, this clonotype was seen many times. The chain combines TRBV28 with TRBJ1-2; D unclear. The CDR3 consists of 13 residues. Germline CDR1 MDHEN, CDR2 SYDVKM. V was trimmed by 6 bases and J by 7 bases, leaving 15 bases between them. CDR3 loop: CASSLQTTLGYTF. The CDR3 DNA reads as TGTGCCAGCAGCTTACAGACAACCCTTGGCTACACCTTC.

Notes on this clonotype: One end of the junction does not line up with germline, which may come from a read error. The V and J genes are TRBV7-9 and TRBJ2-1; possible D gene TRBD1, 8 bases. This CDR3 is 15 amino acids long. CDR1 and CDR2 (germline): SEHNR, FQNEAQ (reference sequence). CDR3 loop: CASSLAVQGGGVQLF. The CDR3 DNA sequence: TGTGCCAGCAGCTTAGCGGTACAGGGGGGGGGTGTGCAGCTCTTC.

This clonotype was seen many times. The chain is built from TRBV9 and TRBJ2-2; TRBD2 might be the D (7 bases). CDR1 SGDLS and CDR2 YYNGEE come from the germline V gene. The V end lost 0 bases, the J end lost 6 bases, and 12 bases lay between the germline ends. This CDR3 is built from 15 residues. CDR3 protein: CASSVATGGPGELFF. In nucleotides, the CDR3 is TGTGCCAGCAGCGTAGCTACGGGGGGCCCCGGGGAGCTGTTTTTT.

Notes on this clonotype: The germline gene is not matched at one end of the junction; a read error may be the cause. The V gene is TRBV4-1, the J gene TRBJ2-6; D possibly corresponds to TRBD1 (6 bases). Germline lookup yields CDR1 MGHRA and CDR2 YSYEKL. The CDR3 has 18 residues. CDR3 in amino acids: CASSRSGTIGSGANGLTF. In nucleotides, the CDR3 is TGCGCCAGCAGCCGTTCCGGGACAATCGGGTCAGGGGCCAACGGCCTGACTTTC.

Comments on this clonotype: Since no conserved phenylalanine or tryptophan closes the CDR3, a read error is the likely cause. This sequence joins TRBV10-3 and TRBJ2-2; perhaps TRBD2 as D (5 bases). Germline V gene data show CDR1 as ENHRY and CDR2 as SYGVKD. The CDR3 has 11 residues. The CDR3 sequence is CATSLYRELFS. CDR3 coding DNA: TGTGCCACCAGCCTTTACCGGGAACTGTTTTCT.

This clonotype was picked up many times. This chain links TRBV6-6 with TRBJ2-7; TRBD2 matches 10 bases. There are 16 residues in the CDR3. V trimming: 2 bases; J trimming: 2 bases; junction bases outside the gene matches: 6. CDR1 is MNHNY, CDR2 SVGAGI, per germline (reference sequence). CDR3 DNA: TGTGCCAGCAGTTACCATCCTAGCGGGAGCGCCTACGAGCAGTACTTC. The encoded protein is CASSYHPSGSAYEQYF.